This T cell receptor (beta chain) originates from a study of control samples from healthy donors and cancer patients. Germline V gives CDR1 SGHRS, CDR2 YFSETQ. The V and J ends lost 5 bases and 5 bases respectively, with 19 bases between them. The CDR3 runs to 16 residues. Assay used: immunoSEQ multiplex PCR; TCRdb lists only in-frame clones, some missing. The profile covers approximately 30,000 clones, with approximately 95% appearing a single time and under 8% taken by the ten largest. The sample taken for sequencing was blood. The receptor comes from a man aged 60 to 75 in good health. V usage is TRBV5-1 and J usage is TRBJ1-4, with D perhaps matching TRBD1 (6 bases). CDR3: CASRGGAGVLNEKLFF. DNA of the CDR3: TGCGCCAGCAGGGGGGGCGCGGGGGTCCTAAATGAAAAACTGTTTTTT.